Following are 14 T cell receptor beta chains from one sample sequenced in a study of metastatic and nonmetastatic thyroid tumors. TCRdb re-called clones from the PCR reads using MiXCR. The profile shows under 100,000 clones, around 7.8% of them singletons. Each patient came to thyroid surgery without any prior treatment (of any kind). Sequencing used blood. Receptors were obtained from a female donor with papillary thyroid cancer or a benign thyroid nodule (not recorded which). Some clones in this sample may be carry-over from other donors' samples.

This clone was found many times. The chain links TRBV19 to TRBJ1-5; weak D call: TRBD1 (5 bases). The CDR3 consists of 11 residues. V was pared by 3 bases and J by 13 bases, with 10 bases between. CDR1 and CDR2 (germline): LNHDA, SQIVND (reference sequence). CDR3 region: CASSIGGSQHF. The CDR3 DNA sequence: TGTGCCAGTAGTATCGGGGGATCTCAGCATTTT.

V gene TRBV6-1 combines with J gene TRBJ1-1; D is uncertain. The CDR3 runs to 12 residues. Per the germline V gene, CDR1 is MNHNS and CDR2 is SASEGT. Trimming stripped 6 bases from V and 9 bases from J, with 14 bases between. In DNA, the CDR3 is TGTGCCAGCAGGACCTCTGGAGTACAAGCTTTCTTT. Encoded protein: CASRTSGVQAFF.

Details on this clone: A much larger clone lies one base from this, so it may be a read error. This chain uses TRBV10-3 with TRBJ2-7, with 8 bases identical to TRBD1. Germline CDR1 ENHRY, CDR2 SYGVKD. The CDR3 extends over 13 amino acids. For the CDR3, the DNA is TGTGCCACCAGTGAGGGACAGGCCTACGAGCAGTACTTC. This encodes CATSEGQAYEQYF.

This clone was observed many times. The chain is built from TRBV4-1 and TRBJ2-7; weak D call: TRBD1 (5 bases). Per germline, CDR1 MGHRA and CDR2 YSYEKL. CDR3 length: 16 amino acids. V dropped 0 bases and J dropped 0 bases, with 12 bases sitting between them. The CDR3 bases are TGCGCCAGCAGCCAAGATCACTTTAGGGGCTCCTACGAGCAGTACTTC. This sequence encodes CASSQDHFRGSYEQYF.

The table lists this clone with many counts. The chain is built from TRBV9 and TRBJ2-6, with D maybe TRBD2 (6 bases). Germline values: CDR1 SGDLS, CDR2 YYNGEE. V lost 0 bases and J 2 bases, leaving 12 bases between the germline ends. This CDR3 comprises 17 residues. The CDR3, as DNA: TGTGCCAGCAGCGTAGCAAGGGGCGGGACTGGGGCCAACGTCCTGACTTTC. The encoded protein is CASSVARGGTGANVLTF.

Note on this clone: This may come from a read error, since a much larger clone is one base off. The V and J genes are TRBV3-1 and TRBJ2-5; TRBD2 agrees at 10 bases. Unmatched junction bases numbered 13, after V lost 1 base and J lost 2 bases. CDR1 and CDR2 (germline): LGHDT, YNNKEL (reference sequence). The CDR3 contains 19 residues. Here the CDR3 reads CASSQGPRPSSGGQETQYF. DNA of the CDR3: TGTGCCAGCAGCCAAGGCCCAAGACCGTCTAGCGGGGGACAAGAGACCCAGTACTTC.

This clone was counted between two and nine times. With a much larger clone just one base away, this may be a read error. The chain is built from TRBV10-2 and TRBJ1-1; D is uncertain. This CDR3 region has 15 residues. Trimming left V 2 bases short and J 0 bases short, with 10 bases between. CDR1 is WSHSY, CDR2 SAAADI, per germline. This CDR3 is CASSEPRGVNTEAFF. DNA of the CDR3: TGCGCCAGCAGTGAGCCTCGCGGAGTGAACACTGAAGCTTTCTTT.

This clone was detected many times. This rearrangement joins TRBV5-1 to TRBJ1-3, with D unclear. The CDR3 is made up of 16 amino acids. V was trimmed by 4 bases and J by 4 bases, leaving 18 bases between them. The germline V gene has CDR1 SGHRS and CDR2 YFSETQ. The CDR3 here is CASSPDGPQMGNTIYF. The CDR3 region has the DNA TGCGCCAGCAGCCCCGACGGACCCCAGATGGGAAACACCATATATTTT.

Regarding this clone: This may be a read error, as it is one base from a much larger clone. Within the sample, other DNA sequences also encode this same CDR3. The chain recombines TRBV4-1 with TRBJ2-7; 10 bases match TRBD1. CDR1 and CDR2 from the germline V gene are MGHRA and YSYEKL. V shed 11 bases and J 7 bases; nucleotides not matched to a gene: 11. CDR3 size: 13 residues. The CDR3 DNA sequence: TGCGCCTCCTCCGACAGGGGGCATAATGAGCAGTACTTC. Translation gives CASSDRGHNEQYF.

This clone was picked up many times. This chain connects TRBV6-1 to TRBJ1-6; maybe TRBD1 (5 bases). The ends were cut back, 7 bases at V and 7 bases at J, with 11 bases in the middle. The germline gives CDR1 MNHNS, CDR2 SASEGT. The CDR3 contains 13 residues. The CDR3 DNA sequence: TGTGCCAGCACCGACAGCAGCAATTCACCCCTCCACTTT. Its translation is CASTDSSNSPLHF.

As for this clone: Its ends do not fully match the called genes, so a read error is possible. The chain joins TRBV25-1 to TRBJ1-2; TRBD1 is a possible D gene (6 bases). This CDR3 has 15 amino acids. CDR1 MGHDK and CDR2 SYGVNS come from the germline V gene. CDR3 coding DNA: TGTGCCATCAGTGAATTCCCCCAGGACAGCTATGTCTACACCTTC. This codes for CAISEFPQDSYVYTF.

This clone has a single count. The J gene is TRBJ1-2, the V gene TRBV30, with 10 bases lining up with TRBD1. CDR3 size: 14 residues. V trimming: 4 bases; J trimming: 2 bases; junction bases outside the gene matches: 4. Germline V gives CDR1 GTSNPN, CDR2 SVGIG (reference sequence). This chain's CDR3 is CAWNPGQGNYGYTF. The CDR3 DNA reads TGTGCCTGGAACCCGGGACAGGGGAACTATGGCTACACCTTC.

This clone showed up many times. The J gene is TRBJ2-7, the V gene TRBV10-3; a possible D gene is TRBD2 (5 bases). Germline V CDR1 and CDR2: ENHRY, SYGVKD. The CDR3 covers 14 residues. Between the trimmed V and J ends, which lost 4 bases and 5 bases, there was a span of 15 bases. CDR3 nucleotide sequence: TGTGCCATCAGTGTATCCGAGGGTGGAAACGAGCAGTACTTC. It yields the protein CAISVSEGGNEQYF.

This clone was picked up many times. The CDR3 sequence: CASSLVGSGATQYF. CDR3 DNA: TGTGCCAGCAGCTTAGTAGGTAGCGGCGCTACGCAGTATTTT. This rearrangement joins TRBV7-8 to TRBJ2-3, with a tentative D call TRBD2 (6 bases). V gave up 1 base and J gave up 8 bases, with 13 bases separating them. Germline assignment: CDR1 SGHVS and CDR2 FQNEAQ. CDR3 length: 14 residues.